Listed here are 26 T cell receptor beta chains from one sample, sequenced in a study of blood T cells in healthy people across ages. A J-beta primer mix and a sample-barcoded 5' primer were used in a second PCR of roughly 6 to 12 cycles. TCRdb re-called the 5' RACE reads through MiXCR, storing one row per CDR3 protein. Of hundreds of thousands of distinct CDR3 sequences listed, roughly 47% are singletons. The specimen was blood. These receptors originate from a woman aged 55-70 years in good health.

The CDR3: CASSPTGTPLNDEQFF. The CDR3 bases are TGTGCCAGCAGCCCAACAGGGACGCCTTTAAATGATGAGCAGTTCTTC. This chain uses TRBV5-6 with TRBJ2-1; maybe TRBD1 (6 bases). Between the trimmed V and J ends, which lost 4 bases and 8 bases, there was a span of 22 bases. The CDR3 is made up of 16 amino acids. The germline gives CDR1 SGHDT, CDR2 YYEEEE.

The table lists this clonotype with a count of one. A single base separates this from a much larger clone, so it may be a read error. V usage is TRBV29-1 and J usage is TRBJ2-1; D is perhaps TRBD2 (6 bases). The CDR3 loop spans 13 amino acids. Germline V gene lookup returns CDR1 SQVTM and CDR2 ANQGSEA. Trimming took 7 bases from V and 9 from J, leaving 19 bases between them. Written as DNA, the CDR3 is TGCAGCGCCTCGTTGGCGGGGAACAGTGAGCAGTTCTTC. Its protein is CSASLAGNSEQFF.

The gene calls are TRBV11-1 and TRBJ2-7; D is perhaps TRBD1 (5 bases). CDR1 SGHAT and CDR2 FQDESV come from the germline V gene (reference sequence). V lost 5 bases, J lost 2 bases, and 13 bases lay in between. The CDR3 covers 14 residues. The CDR3 protein is CASSHWGTPYEQYF. The CDR3 nucleotides read TGTGCCAGCAGCCATTGGGGCACTCCCTACGAGCAGTACTTC.

This clonotype was counted many times. V is TRBV27 and J is TRBJ1-2, with no clear D. Germline-derived CDR1 and CDR2 are MNHEY and SMNVEV (reference sequence). The CDR3 totals 13 residues. Trimming removed 3 bases from V and 2 bases from J, with 7 bases in between. The CDR3 loop reads CASSFEGNYGYTF. CDR3 DNA sequence: TGTGCCAGCAGTTTCGAAGGGAACTATGGCTACACCTTC.

The V and J genes are TRBV7-9 and TRBJ1-6; 7 bases agree with TRBD1. This CDR3 region has 14 residues. After removal of 5 bases from V and 10 bases from J, the junction contained 8 bases not matched to a gene. Looked up from germline, CDR1 is SEHNR and CDR2 is FQNEAQ (reference sequence). CDR3 sequence: CASSTDRAVSPLHF. CDR3 nucleotide sequence: TGTGCCAGCAGCACTGACAGGGCCGTGTCACCCCTCCACTTT. Together with reference TRBV7-9 and TRBJ1-6, the CDR3 gives the full variable domain: DTGVSQNPRHKITKRGQNVTFRCDPISEHNRLYWYRQTLGQGPEFLTYFQNEAQLEKSRLLSDRFSAERPKGSFSTLEIQRTEQGDSAMYLCASSTDRAVSPLHFGNGTRLTVT.

As regards this clonotype: It may be a read error: a sequence one base away is much more abundant. CDR3 amino acids: CSFTPRGTDTQYF. The CDR3 DNA is TGCAGCTTTACCCCGAGGGGGACAGATACGCAGTATTTT. The genes are TRBV29-1 and TRBJ2-3, with a weak D call TRBD1 (6 bases). The V gene lost 8 bases and the J gene lost 3 bases, with 15 bases spanning the gap. The CDR3 extends over 13 amino acids. Germline values: CDR1 SQVTM, CDR2 ANQGSEA.

This clonotype was seen repeatedly, ten times or more. The rearrangement links TRBV12-3 or TRBV12-4 to TRBJ2-3; D not certain. The CDR3 is made up of 13 amino acids. V was trimmed by 7 bases and J by 1 base, leaving 9 bases between them. The CDR3 DNA reads as TGTGCCAGCACCTGGGTAGGCACAGATACGCAGTATTTT. It yields the protein CASTWVGTDTQYF.

As regards this clonotype: A much larger clone differs by one base, so this may be a read error. This chain uses TRBV12-3 or TRBV12-4 with TRBJ2-7; perhaps TRBD2 as D (5 bases). The J call is uncertain, as TRBJ2-5 better fits the DNA end. The CDR3 covers 14 residues. The CDR3 DNA reads TGTGCCAGCAGTTATGAGGGATCGAAAGGGACCCAGTACTTC. The encoded protein is CASSYEGSKGTQYF.

This chain links TRBV7-2 with TRBJ2-3; 12 bases are a match to TRBD2. The ends lost 6 bases at V and 3 bases at J; junction bases unmatched: 4. Per germline, CDR1 SGHTA and CDR2 FQGNSA. This CDR3 comprises 15 residues. The CDR3 protein is CASRGLAGHTDTQYF. CDR3 nucleotides: TGTGCCAGCAGAGGACTAGCGGGACATACAGATACGCAGTATTTT.

V gene TRBV10-2 combines with J gene TRBJ2-3, with 10 bases identical to TRBD2. Germline trimming cut 6 bases from V and 2 bases from J; bases unmatched to any gene: 11. The CDR3 runs to 17 residues. From germline, CDR1 is WSHSY and CDR2 SAAADI. CDR3 residues: CASRGGAGGPSTDTQYF. The CDR3 region has the DNA TGCGCCAGCAGGGGAGGAGCGGGGGGGCCCTCCACAGATACGCAGTATTTT.

This rearrangement joins TRBV9 to TRBJ2-7; tentative D call: TRBD2 (5 bases). The last part of the DNA fits TRBJ2-5 better; the J call may be wrong. The CDR3 length is 15 residues. Germline values: CDR1 SGDLS, CDR2 YYNGEE. CDR3 loop: CASSVVTIGRETQYF. CDR3 in DNA: TGTGCCAGCAGCGTAGTGACTATTGGTCGAGAGACCCAGTACTTC.

This clonotype was detected only a few times. The V gene is TRBV5-5, the J gene TRBJ1-6, with D possibly being TRBD1 (5 bases). The CDR3 runs to 16 residues. Deletions cut 4 bases from V and 8 bases from J, with 19 bases between. The germline V gene has CDR1 SGHKS and CDR2 YYEKEE (reference sequence). CDR3 region: CASSVDTSAWDSPLHF. The CDR3 bases are TGTGCCAGCAGCGTGGACACCTCCGCGTGGGATTCACCCCTCCACTTT.

The V call is TRBV28, the J call TRBJ2-5; D remains ambiguous. There are 11 residues in the CDR3. Germline V CDR1 and CDR2: MDHEN, SYDVKM. V was clipped by 4 bases and J by 6 bases, with 6 bases between them. The CDR3 is CASSWDQTQYF. In nucleotides, the CDR3 is TGTGCCAGCAGTTGGGATCAGACCCAGTACTTC.

The chain is built from TRBV5-1 and TRBJ1-2; D unresolved. Germline V CDR1 and CDR2: SGHRS, YFSETQ. Trimming removed 0 bases from V and 6 bases from J, with 12 bases in between. CDR3 length: 14 residues. The CDR3 reads CASSLERGSDGYTF. The DNA of the CDR3 is TGCGCCAGCAGCTTGGAACGGGGAAGTGATGGCTACACCTTC.

The chain carries TRBV30 and TRBJ2-5; 9 bases map to TRBD1. J was trimmed by 5 bases and V by 3 bases; bases with no gene match: 13. The CDR3 spans 16 residues. The germline gives CDR1 GTSNPN, CDR2 SVGIG (reference sequence). The CDR3, as DNA: TGTGCCTGGAGCGATTCCGGGACAGGGTTTACGGAGACCCAGTACTTC. This gives the protein CAWSDSGTGFTETQYF.

As regards this clonotype: This may stem from a read error, because a much larger clone lies one nucleotide away. The rearrangement joins TRBV29-1 to TRBJ1-2, with unresolved D. CDR3 size: 14 residues. CDR1 and CDR2 (germline): SQVTM, ANQGSEA. Here the CDR3 DNA reads TGCAGCGTTGAAGATCGAAGGGCTTTCTATGGCTACATCTTC. It yields the protein CSVEDRRAFYGYIF.

This clonotype appeared a few times. The genes are TRBV6-2 or TRBV6-3 and TRBJ2-5; D may match TRBD1 or TRBD2 (5 bases each). CDR3 length equals 12 residues. Germline V lookup: CDR1 MNHEY, CDR2 SVGEGT. The V gene lost 5 bases and the J gene lost 10 bases, with 14 bases spanning the gap. Here the CDR3 DNA reads TGTGCCAGCAGTCGGGACCTAGGGGACCAGTACTTC. Its protein product is CASSRDLGDQYF.

This clonotype was seen at least ten times. V usage is TRBV7-2 and J usage is TRBJ2-3; D is perhaps TRBD2 (7 bases). CDR3 length: 15 residues. Germline V lookup: CDR1 SGHTA, CDR2 FQGNSA. Trimming stripped 0 bases from V and 1 base from J, with 8 bases between. CDR3 loop: CASSLAGGRTDTQYF. DNA of the CDR3: TGTGCCAGCAGCTTAGCGGGGGGGCGCACAGATACGCAGTATTTT.

The sample holds a few counts of this clonotype. The V and J genes are TRBV2 and TRBJ2-3, with 11 bases fitting TRBD2. Germline V gene data show CDR1 as SNHLY and CDR2 as FYNNEI. The V segment lost 4 bases and the J segment 2 bases; nucleotides outside the gene matches: 8. There are 17 residues in the CDR3. The DNA for the CDR3 is TGTGCCAGCAGTGGGGTATCGGGACTAGCGGTCACAGATACGCAGTATTTT. Encoded protein: CASSGVSGLAVTDTQYF.

This clonotype was seen only once. The chain links TRBV3-1 to TRBJ2-1; no definite D call. The DNA end is a closer match to TRBJ2-7, so the J assignment may be wrong. CDR1 and CDR2 from the germline V gene are LGHDT and YNNKEL (reference sequence). The length of the CDR3 is 14 residues. The CDR3 bases are TGTGCCAGCGAGCAGTCGAGCTCCTACGATGAGCAGTACTTC. Its translation: CASEQSSSYDEQYF.

The table lists this clonotype with a few counts. V usage is TRBV6-2 or TRBV6-3 and J usage is TRBJ1-5; no reliable D call. Trimming removed 4 bases at V and 2 bases at J, with 15 bases between. The V gene's germline CDR1 is MNHEY and CDR2 SVGEGT. This CDR3 spans 16 amino acids. The CDR3 reads CASSFGPSRGNQPQHF. The CDR3 nucleotides are TGTGCCAGCAGTTTTGGGCCCTCTCGGGGCAATCAGCCCCAGCATTTT.

The V and J genes are TRBV28 and TRBJ2-7; D gene uncertain. This CDR3 region has 12 residues. CDR1 is MDHEN and CDR2 is SYDVKM in the germline V gene. Trimming cost V 4 bases and J 2 bases, with 6 bases left between them. The CDR3 bases are TGTGCCAGCAGTTCAAATACCTACGAGCAGTACTTC. It specifies CASSSNTYEQYF.

This chain joins TRBV4-2 and TRBJ2-7; D is undetermined. The CDR3 loop spans 16 amino acids. V lost 0 bases and J lost 0, with 12 bases in between. Per the germline V gene, CDR1 is LGHNA and CDR2 is YNFKEQ. CDR3: CASSQEVLGSSYEQYF. CDR3 sequence (DNA): TGTGCCAGCAGCCAAGAGGTTCTAGGCAGCTCCTACGAGCAGTACTTC.

The V and J genes are TRBV12-3 or TRBV12-4 and TRBJ2-3, with 11 bases that match TRBD1. The CDR3 covers 15 residues. After removal of 6 bases from V and 2 bases from J, the junction contained 4 bases not matched to a gene. CDR3 in amino acids: CASSPDRGPTDTQYF. The CDR3 DNA reads as TGTGCCAGCAGCCCGGACAGGGGGCCCACAGATACGCAGTATTTT.

This clonotype was seen more than once but under ten times. J is TRBJ2-7 and V is TRBV20-1; 9 bases align to TRBD1. Germline V lookup: CDR1 DFQATT, CDR2 SNEGSKA (reference sequence). The CDR3 is 16 amino acids. V trimming: 1 base; J trimming: 3 bases; junction bases outside the gene matches: 10. CDR3 in amino acids: CSARVALTGQGYEQYF. The CDR3 DNA follows: TGCAGTGCTAGAGTCGCACTGACGGGACAGGGCTACGAGCAGTACTTC.

The gene calls are TRBV12-3 or TRBV12-4 and TRBJ2-7, with TRBD1 identical over 7 bases. The J call may be wrong; the DNA end is better matched by TRBJ2-4. The CDR3 spans 13 residues. CDR3 sequence: CASSSAGQAIQYF. The CDR3, as DNA: TGTGCCAGCAGTTCGGCCGGACAGGCCATTCAGTACTTC.